A single sample is the source of the 7 T cell receptor beta chains below, sequenced in a study of beta chain bispecific antibodies for T cell cancers. No antigen is known for these receptors. General study points: Normal T cells contributed less of the targeted TRBV signal than the leukemia cells did.

Blood mononuclear cells were expanded for roughly 3 days using either OKT3 anti-CD3 antibody or CD3/CD28 beads. TCRdb recomputed calls from the 5' RACE reads with MiXCR, one row per CDR3 protein. The table lists 20,000 to 25,000 distinct CDR3 sequences, approximately 2.6% of them singletons. Sequenced input: healthy donor T cells cultured with leukemia cells. Receptor source: a human donor in good health. Some clones in this sample may be carry-over from other donors' samples.

With respect to this clonotype: This could be a read error, since a much larger clone is one nucleotide away. The rearrangement joins TRBV5-5 to TRBJ2-6; D perhaps matches TRBD1 (5 bases). The CDR3 runs 17 residues. Germline CDR1 SGHKS, CDR2 YYEKEE (reference sequence). CDR3 region: CASTHRPVLSGASVLTF. DNA for the CDR3: TGTGCCAGCACGCATAGGCCTGTGCTCTCTGGGGCCAGCGTCCTGACTTTC.

This clonotype has at least ten counts. The genes are TRBV10-2 and TRBJ1-5, with a possible D match to TRBD1 (6 bases). This CDR3 is built from 15 residues. V lost 7 bases, J lost 2 bases, and 15 bases lay in between. CDR1 is WSHSY, CDR2 SAAADI, per germline. The CDR3 bases are TGCGCCAGCAAACCGGCTCCAGGGGGCAATCAGCCCCAGCATTTT. Its translation is CASKPAPGGNQPQHF.

There are many counts of this clonotype. V usage is TRBV6-5 and J usage is TRBJ2-7; D perhaps matches TRBD1 (5 bases). The germline CDR1 and CDR2 sequences are MNHEY and SVGAGI. V dropped 3 bases and J dropped 5 bases, with 17 bases sitting between them. The CDR3 consists of 15 residues. CDR3: CASSYVPGIGHEQYF. In DNA, the CDR3 is TGTGCCAGCAGTTATGTTCCAGGGATCGGCCACGAGCAGTACTTC.

This chain uses TRBV19 with TRBJ2-1, with D perhaps assigned TRBD1 or TRBD2 (5 bases each). This CDR3 is built from 16 residues. The V gene lost 5 bases and the J gene lost 2 bases, with 16 bases spanning the gap. The germline V gene encodes CDR1 LNHDA and CDR2 SQIVND (reference sequence). CDR3 protein: CASSFSTGPTYNEQFF. As DNA, the CDR3 is TGTGCCAGTAGTTTCTCCACGGGACCGACCTACAATGAGCAGTTCTTC.

This clonotype rates as medium-sized. The chain joins TRBV6-5 to TRBJ2-6; 7 nucleotides align to TRBD1. CDR3 size: 21 residues. Trimming took 5 bases from V and 2 from J; bases not matched to a gene: 21. Per the germline V gene, CDR1 is MNHEY and CDR2 is SVGAGI. The CDR3, as DNA: TGTGCCAGCAGTCGTCGCCCACACCTCCGGGACAGCGTTGCTGGGGCCAACGTCCTGACTTTC. This gives the protein CASSRRPHLRDSVAGANVLTF.

This clonotype was seen at least ten times. The gene calls are TRBV5-1 and TRBJ2-7; 7 nucleotides line up with TRBD2. Trimming cost V 8 bases and J 3 bases; bases outside gene matches: 8. The CDR3 runs to 13 residues. Germline assignment: CDR1 SGHRS and CDR2 YFSETQ. The chain's CDR3 is CASRAGTNYEQYF. Written as DNA, the CDR3 is TGCGCCAGTCGGGCCGGGACTAACTACGAGCAGTACTTC.

This clonotype was seen many times. V and J are TRBV6-5 and TRBJ2-3; TRBD2 matches at 9 bases. The germline V gene has CDR1 MNHEY and CDR2 SVGAGI. Trimming took 0 bases from V and 3 from J; bases not matched to a gene: 4. The CDR3 runs 16 residues. The CDR3: CASSYSGGGGTDTQYF. The CDR3 DNA is TGTGCCAGCAGTTACTCGGGCGGGGGGGGAACAGATACGCAGTATTTT.